This T cell receptor beta chain was recorded in a study of blood T cell repertoires in COVID-19. For the study at large: The United States, Italy and Spain were the sources of the acute and convalescent COVID-19 samples. In each case, the material was cDNA or gDNA derived from T cells, B-cell-depleted T cells, or PBMCs.

Authors' methods: It was from reference gene primer amplification that nucleated cell counts were estimated. Libraries were prepared by immunoSEQ multiplex PCR; TCRdb keeps only in-frame clonotypes and omits some of them. That table gives V, J and clone size, and the DNA gave D and trimming. This table holds approximately 140,000 clones, about four fifths found once. Trimming took 4 bases from V and 2 from J; bases not matched to a gene: 9. CDR3 size: 16 residues. Germline V gives CDR1 SGHRS, CDR2 YFSETQ. The V call is TRBV5-1, the J call TRBJ2-7; TRBD1 matches at 10 bases. The source is a human donor with acute or convalescent COVID-19. The donor label of this sample is uncertain. Sequencing input: peripheral blood. The CDR3 region has the DNA TGCGCCAGCAGCCCACAGGGGACAGGGGCTACCTACGAGCAGTACTTC. Translating gives CASSPQGTGATYEQYF.